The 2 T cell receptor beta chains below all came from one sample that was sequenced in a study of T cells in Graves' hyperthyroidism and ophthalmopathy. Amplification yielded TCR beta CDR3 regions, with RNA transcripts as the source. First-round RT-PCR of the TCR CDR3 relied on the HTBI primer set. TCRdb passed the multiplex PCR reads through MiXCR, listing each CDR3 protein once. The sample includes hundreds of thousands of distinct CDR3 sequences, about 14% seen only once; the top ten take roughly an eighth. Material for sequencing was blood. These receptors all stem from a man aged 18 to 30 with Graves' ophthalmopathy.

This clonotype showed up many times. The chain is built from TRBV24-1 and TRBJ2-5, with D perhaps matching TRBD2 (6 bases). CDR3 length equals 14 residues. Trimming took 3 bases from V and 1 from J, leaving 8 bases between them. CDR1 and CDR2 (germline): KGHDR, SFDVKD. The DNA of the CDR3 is TGTGCCACCAGTGATAGGAGGGTCCAAGAGACCCAGTACTTC. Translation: CATSDRRVQETQYF.

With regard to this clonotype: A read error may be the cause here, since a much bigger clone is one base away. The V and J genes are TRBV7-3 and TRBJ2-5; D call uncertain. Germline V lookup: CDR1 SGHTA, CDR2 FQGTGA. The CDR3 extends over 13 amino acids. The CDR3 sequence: CTSSSSLEETQYF. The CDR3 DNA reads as TGTACCAGCAGTTCTTCTCTTGAAGAGACCCAGTACTTC.